This T cell receptor (beta chain) derives from a study of blood T cells in healthy people across ages (dated by TCRdb to the mid-2010s). Regarding the study in general: In model experiments, template switching captured roughly one uniquely barcoded TCR beta cDNA molecule for every two T cells. Using deep sequencing normalized with unique cDNA molecular identifiers, the study measured how TCR beta repertoire diversity changes with age. The donors were divided into four age groups: young (average roughly 15 years), middle-aged (about 39), aged (approximately 62) and long-lived (82). Two additional independent replicas of 1 million unique cDNA reads from the same blood draw were analyzed for two donors (one aged 18 to 29 and one aged 80 or older).

Donors were a few dozen systemically healthy Caucasian individuals from Russia aged 6 to 90 years. Each donor gave about 11 milliliters of peripheral blood, drawn into EDTA-treated Vacutainer tubes. PBMCs were isolated by Ficoll-Paque density-gradient centrifugation, with at least 6.5 million obtained per sample. Total RNA was extracted from PBMCs with Trizol reagent, with at least 6 micrograms obtained per sample. For every donor, flow cytometry on a PBMC aliquot measured the percentage of naive CD45RAhigh/CD27high T cells. This clonotype was recorded at least ten times. No cognate antigen has been identified for it. Base quality data are lacking; no much larger clone is found one base away. The paper's findings and limits, for the study overall: Compared with the aged group, more naive CD4+ T cells, fewer expanded clones and increased TCR diversity were shown by the long-lived group, suggesting age selection. Because profiling used bulk unsorted PBMCs, naive and antigen-experienced compartments could not be compared conclusively. Observed TCR beta diversity per million T cells fell roughly linearly with age, and a significant reduction was already apparent by age roughly 40. There was a strong correlation between observed TCR beta diversity and the percentage of naive T cells measured by flow cytometry. Estimates of total diversity based on one million sequenced T cells were regarded as lower bounds and as underestimates. The CMV infection status of donors was not known, potentially confounding age-related changes in expanded clonotypes.

Receptor libraries were prepared by 5' RACE. Sequenced on an Illumina HiSeq 2500. A second PCR of about 7 to 12 cycles was performed with a sample-barcoded 5' primer and a J-beta primer mix. Each TCR beta cDNA molecule received a unique molecular identifier from a template-switch 5' adaptor carrying 12 random nucleotides. At least 2.5 million CDR3-containing paired-end reads were obtained from each sample. First-strand cDNA was synthesized from all RNA with the Mint cDNA synthesis kit, primed by a TRBC-specific oligonucleotide. Following uracil-DNA glycosylase treatment, all cDNA underwent a first 18-cycle PCR with the universal primers M1SS and BC2_uni_R. On the authors' methods: For normalization, 1 million high-quality reads, each with a distinct molecular identifier, were randomly selected from each sample. Reads with shared molecular identifiers were discarded instead of being binned into consensus sequences. MiTCR, set to a Q25 quality threshold and the strictest error-elimination algorithm, was used for CDR3 identification, clonotype clustering and error correction. A nonparametric unseen species model with Euler transformation was used to estimate a lower bound on total TCR beta diversity. TCRdb reanalyzed the raw reads on its own, using fastp at Q25 for trimming and MiXCR for clone calling, and kept in-frame beta chains. Every distinct CDR3 protein forms one entry, paired with its most common genes and DNA. The V and J calls follow TCRdb's processing rather than the paper's. Present in this sample are about 840,000 distinct CDR3 sequences, 25% to 30% of which were seen just once. More than 8.5% of the sample belongs to the ten largest clones.

This sample was shared with a second study, whose subject was T cells of mothers and their children. As that second paper reports: The donors were nine systemically healthy Caucasian individuals, made up of three mothers and their six children. cDNA synthesis consumed the entire amount of extracted RNA, loaded at 1.5 ug RNA in each 15 ul reaction. Sample barcodes and 2-4 random nucleotides were added via the M1S primer in the second PCR. Over 9 million TCR beta CDR3 reads came from each mother, compared with 3.3 million or so reads from each child. In both related and unrelated pairs, thymic selection shapes the output of TCR recombination in a similar way, with inherited differences having only a minor effect. Normalized repertoire overlap was always slightly but never significantly higher in related than unrelated mother-child pairs. With a sensitivity of approximately 92 clones per million clonotypes, no persistent microchimeric T cell clones were detected. The study used deep NGS to compare TCR beta repertoires of mothers and children, seeking features distinguishing related mother-child pairs from unrelated individuals. On average, the children were about 12 +/- 4 years old, while the mothers were about 40 +/- 4 years old. After adapter ligation was performed with NEBNext reagents, the libraries were sequenced on an Illumina HiSeq 2000 with 100+100 nt paired-end reads. To avoid cross-contamination, the mother libraries and the child libraries were prepared a month apart and sequenced in separate runs. For each donor, somewhere between about 500,000 and 2,000,000 distinct TCR beta clonotypes were identified. Naive TCR beta clonotypes were estimated from low-frequency clonotypes matched to each donor's FACS-determined naive share, without sorting.

Material: blood. The TCR sequence derives from a woman aged 35 to 49 in good health.

Read as DNA, the sequence is TGCAGTGCTAGAGCTCCCGGAGGGCGGGACACTGAAGCTTTCTTT. Translation gives CSARAPGGRDTEAFF. The rearrangement joined TRBV20-1 to TRBJ1-1; no confident D gene assignment can be made. The germline V gene encodes CDR1 DFQATT and CDR2 SNEGSKA (reference sequence). Deletion took 1 base off V and 3 bases off J, with a span of 15 bases between the germline ends. The CDR3 runs 15 amino acids, cysteine and phenylalanine included. The sequence is cut down to CDR3 DNA, 45 bases in frame from base 1.